A single sample gave rise to the 7 T cell receptor beta chains below, sequenced in a study of T-cell reconstitution after alpha-beta-depleted transplantation in children. The authors prepared the TCRbeta library with unique molecular identifiers. MiXCR, applied by TCRdb to the PCR reads, yields one record per CDR3 protein. The sample gives approximately 250,000 distinct CDR3 sequences, 7.5% to 10% of which show up once; 5.1% is in the top ten. The sample consisted of PBMCs from the stem cell graft donor, taken from the stem cell graft. These receptor sequences come from a human donor who donated a stem cell graft to a child with SCID.

The sample holds many counts of this clonotype. The chain is built from TRBV7-2 and TRBJ2-3; D may be TRBD2 (6 bases). This CDR3 comprises 17 residues. V lost 3 bases, J lost 0 bases, and 16 bases lay in between. Germline values: CDR1 SGHTA, CDR2 FQGNSA. The CDR3 sequence is CASSFRVGGTSTDTQYF. The CDR3 nucleotides read TGTGCCAGCAGCTTCAGGGTTGGGGGGACGAGCACAGATACGCAGTATTTT.

This clonotype was counted ten times or more. The chain recombines TRBV14 with TRBJ2-2; D gene ambiguous. The CDR3 runs 16 residues. Germline V gene lookup returns CDR1 SGHDN and CDR2 FVKESK. V was clipped by 1 base and J by 3 bases, with 12 bases between them. CDR3 coding DNA: TGTGCCAGCAGCCAAGTGGGCGCAGGATACACCGGGGAGCTGTTTTTT. Translation: CASSQVGAGYTGELFF. Together with reference TRBV14 and TRBJ2-2, the CDR3 gives the full variable domain: EAGVTQFPSHSVIEKGQTVTLRCDPISGHDNLYWYRRVMGKEIKFLLHFVKESKQDESGMPNNRFLAERTGGTYSTLKVQPAELEDSGVYFCASSQVGAGYTGELFFGEGSRLTVL.

This clonotype was detected ten times or more. This chain connects TRBV5-6 to TRBJ2-1, with D tentatively TRBD2 (5 bases). The V and J ends lost 2 bases and 4 bases respectively, with 19 bases between them. Germline V gene data show CDR1 as SGHDT and CDR2 as YYEEEE. The CDR3 sequence is 17 residues long. This CDR3 is CASSLLASSFLYNEQFF. DNA for the CDR3: TGTGCCAGCAGCTTACTGGCATCTAGCTTCCTTTACAATGAGCAGTTCTTC. The whole variable domain, remainder taken from reference TRBV5-6 and TRBJ2-1, is DAGVTQSPTHLIKTRGQQVTLRCSPKSGHDTVSWYQQALGQGPQFIFQYYEEEERQRGNFPDRFSGHQFPNYSSELNVNALLLGDSALYLCASSLLASSFLYNEQFFGPGTRLTVL.

This clonotype was counted only a few times. The chain links TRBV5-1 to TRBJ2-2; a weak D match, TRBD2 (5 bases). Germline V lookup: CDR1 SGHRS, CDR2 YFSETQ. The V and J ends lost 1 base and 7 bases respectively, with 14 bases between them. CDR3 length equals 15 residues. For the CDR3, the DNA is TGCGCCAGCAGCTTGCGTCGGGGTTCGAGCGGGGAGCTGTTTTTT. It specifies CASSLRRGSSGELFF.

This clonotype turned up a few times. V gene TRBV7-9 combines with J gene TRBJ1-2; tentative D call: TRBD1 (5 bases). The CDR3 spans 14 residues. Germline V gene sequence: CDR1 SEHNR, CDR2 FQNEAQ (reference sequence). Trimming left V 1 base short and J 7 bases short, with 13 bases between. The CDR3 bases are TGTGCCAGCAGCTTAGGCCAGGGCCAGAGTGGCTACACCTTC. This translates into CASSLGQGQSGYTF. The full variable domain, its missing parts supplied by reference TRBV7-9 and TRBJ1-2, is DTGVSQNPRHKITKRGQNVTFRCDPISEHNRLYWYRQTLGQGPEFLTYFQNEAQLEKSRLLSDRFSAERPKGSFSTLEIQRTEQGDSAMYLCASSLGQGQSGYTFGSGTRLTVV.

Many counts were recorded for this clonotype. The gene calls are TRBV2 and TRBJ1-1; D is ambiguous. This CDR3 has 14 amino acids. With 4 bases removed from V and 0 bases from J, the gap between germline ends came to 9 bases. Germline-derived CDR1 and CDR2 are SNHLY and FYNNEI. The CDR3 DNA reads as TGTGCCAGCAGTGGTGGGTTCGTGAACACTGAAGCTTTCTTT. Amino acids: CASSGGFVNTEAFF.

This clonotype was detected only a few times. The V call is TRBV4-1, the J call TRBJ1-6; a weak D match, TRBD1 (6 bases). The V gene's germline CDR1 is MGHRA and CDR2 YSYEKL. Trimming left V 1 base short and J 5 bases short, with 9 bases between. The CDR3 runs 15 residues. This CDR3 is CASSQVDRDNSPLHF. In DNA form, the CDR3 reads TGCGCCAGCAGCCAAGTGGACAGAGATAATTCACCCCTCCACTTT.